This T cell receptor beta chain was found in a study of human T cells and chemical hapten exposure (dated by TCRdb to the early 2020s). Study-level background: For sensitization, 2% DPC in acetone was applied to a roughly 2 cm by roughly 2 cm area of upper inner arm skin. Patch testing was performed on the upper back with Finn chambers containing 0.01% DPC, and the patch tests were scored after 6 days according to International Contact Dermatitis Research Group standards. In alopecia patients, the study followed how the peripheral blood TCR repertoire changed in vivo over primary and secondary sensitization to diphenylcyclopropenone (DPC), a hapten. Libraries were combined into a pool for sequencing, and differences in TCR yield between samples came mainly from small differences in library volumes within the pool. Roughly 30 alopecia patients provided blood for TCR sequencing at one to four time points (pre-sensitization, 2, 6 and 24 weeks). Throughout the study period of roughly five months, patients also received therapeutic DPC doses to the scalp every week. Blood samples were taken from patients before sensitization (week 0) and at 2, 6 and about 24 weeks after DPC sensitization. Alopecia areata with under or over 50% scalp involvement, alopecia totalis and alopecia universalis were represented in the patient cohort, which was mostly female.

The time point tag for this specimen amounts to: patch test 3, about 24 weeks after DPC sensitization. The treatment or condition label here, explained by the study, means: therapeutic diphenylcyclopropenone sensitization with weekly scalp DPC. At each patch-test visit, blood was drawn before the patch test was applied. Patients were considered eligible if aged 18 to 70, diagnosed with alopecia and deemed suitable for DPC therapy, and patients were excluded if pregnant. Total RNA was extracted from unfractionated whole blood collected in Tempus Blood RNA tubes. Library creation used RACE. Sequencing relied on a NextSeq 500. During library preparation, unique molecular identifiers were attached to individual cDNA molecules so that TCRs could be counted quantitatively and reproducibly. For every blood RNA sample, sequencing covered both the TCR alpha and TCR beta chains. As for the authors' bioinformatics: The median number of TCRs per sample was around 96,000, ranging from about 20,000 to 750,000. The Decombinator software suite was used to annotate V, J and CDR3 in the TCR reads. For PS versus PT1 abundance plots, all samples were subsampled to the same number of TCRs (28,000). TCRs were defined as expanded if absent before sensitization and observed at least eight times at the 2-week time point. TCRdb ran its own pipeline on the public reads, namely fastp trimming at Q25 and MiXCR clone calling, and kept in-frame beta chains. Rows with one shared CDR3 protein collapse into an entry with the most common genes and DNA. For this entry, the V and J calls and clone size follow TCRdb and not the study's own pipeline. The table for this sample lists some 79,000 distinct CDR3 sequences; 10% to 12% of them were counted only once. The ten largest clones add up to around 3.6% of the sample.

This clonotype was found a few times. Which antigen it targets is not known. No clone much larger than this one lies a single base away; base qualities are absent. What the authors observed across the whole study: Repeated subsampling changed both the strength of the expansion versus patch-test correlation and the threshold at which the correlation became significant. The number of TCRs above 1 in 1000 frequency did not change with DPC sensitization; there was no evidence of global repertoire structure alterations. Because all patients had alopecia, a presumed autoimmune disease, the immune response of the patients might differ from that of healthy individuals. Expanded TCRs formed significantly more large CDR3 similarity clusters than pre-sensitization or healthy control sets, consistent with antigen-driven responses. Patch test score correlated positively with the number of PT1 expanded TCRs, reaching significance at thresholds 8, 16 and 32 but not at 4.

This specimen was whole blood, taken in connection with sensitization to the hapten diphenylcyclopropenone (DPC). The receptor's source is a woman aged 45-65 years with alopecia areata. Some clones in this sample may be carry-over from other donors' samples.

The CDR3 protein: CASSTGPEQYF. The DNA sequence is as follows: TGTGCCAGCAGTACCGGGCCGGAGCAGTACTTC. The chain employs TRBV28 and TRBJ2-7, with the D gene too uncertain to name. The germline V gene supplies CDR1 MDHEN and CDR2 SYDVKM. Including cysteine and phenylalanine, the CDR3 has 11 amino acids. Only the CDR3 portion is preserved as DNA: 33 bases, with reading frame beginning at the first base. Relative to germline, V is 5 bases shorter and J is 7 bases shorter, with 9 bases between their ends.